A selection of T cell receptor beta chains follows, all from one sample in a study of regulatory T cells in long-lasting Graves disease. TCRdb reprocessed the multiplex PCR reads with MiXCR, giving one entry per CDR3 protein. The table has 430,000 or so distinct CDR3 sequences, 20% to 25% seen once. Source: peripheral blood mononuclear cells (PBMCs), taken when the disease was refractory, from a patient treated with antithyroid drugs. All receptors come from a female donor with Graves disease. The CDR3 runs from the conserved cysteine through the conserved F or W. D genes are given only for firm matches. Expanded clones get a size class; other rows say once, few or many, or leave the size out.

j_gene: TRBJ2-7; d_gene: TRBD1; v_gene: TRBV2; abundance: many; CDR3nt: TGTGCCAGCAGGGGACAGGGCCCCTCCTACGAGCAGTACTTC; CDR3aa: CASRGQGPSYEQYF
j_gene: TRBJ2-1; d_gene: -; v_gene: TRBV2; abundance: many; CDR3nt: TGTGCCAGCAGTTACATGGGACCTTACAATGAGCAGTTCTTC; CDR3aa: CASSYMGPYNEQFF
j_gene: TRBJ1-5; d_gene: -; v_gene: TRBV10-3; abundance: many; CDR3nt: TGTGCCATCGGGCCAGGGGAAGGGATCAATCAGCCCCAGCATTTT; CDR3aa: CAIGPGEGINQPQHF
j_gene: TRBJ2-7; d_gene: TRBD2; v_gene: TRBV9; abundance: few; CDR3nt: TGTGCCAGCAGCCCCAGGGGCGGGGGGGGAGGCTACGAGCAGTACTTC; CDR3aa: CASSPRGGGGGYEQYF
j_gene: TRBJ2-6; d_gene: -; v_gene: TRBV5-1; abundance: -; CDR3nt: TGCGCCAGCAGCCCCGGGGGTGCCTTCTCTGGGGCCAACGTCCTGACTTTC; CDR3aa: CASSPGGAFSGANVLTF
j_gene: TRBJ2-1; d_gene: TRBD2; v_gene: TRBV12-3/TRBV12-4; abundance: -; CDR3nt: TGTGCCAGCGCGAGCGGGACTAGCGGGATTTATGAGCAGTTCTTC; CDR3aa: CASASGTSGIYEQFF
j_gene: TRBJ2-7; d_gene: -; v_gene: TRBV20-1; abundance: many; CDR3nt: TGCAGTGCTAGAGGGGACACCCAGGAGGTCGAGCAGTACTTC; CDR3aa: CSARGDTQEVEQYF
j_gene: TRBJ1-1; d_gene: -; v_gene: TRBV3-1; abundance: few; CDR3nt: TGTGCCAGCAGCCAACACCCGATCACTGAAGCTTTCTTT; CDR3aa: CASSQHPITEAFF
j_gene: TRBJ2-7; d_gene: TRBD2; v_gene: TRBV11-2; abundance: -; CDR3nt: TGTGCCAGCAGCTTAGATGGGACTAGCGGGAGCTACGAGCAGTACTTC; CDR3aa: CASSLDGTSGSYEQYF
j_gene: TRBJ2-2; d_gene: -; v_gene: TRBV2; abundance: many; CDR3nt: TGTGCCAGCAGTGACCCTGACAGGACGAATACCGGGGAGCTGTTTTTT; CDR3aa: CASSDPDRTNTGELFF
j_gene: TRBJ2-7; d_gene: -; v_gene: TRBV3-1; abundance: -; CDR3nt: TGTGCCAGCAGCCAAGGTCACCCCGAGCAGTACTTC; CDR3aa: CASSQGHPEQYF
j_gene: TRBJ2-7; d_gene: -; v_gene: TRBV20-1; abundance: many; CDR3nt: TGCAGTGCTAGTACAGGTTACTACGAGCAGTACTTC; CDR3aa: CSASTGYYEQYF
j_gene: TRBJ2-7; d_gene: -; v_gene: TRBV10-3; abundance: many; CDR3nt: TGTGCCATCAGTGACCAGGTCCTCTCCTACGAGCAGTACTTC; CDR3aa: CAISDQVLSYEQYF
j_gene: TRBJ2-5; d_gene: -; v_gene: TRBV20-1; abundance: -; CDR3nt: TGCAGTGCTAGACCTACACGGTACCAAGAGACCCAGTACTTC; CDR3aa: CSARPTRYQETQYF
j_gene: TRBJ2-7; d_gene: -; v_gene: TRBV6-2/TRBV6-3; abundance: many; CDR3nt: TGTGCCAGCAGAAGAGCAGGGTACGAGCAGTACTTC; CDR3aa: CASRRAGYEQYF
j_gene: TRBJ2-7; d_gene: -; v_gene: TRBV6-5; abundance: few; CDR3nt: TGTGCCAGCAGTTACCTGGGGCCCTCCTACGAGCAGTACTTC; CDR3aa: CASSYLGPSYEQYF
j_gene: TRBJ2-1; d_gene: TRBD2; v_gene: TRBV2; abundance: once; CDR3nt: TGTGCCAGCAAGACTAGCGGTCCATACAATGAGCAGTTCTTC; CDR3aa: CASKTSGPYNEQFF
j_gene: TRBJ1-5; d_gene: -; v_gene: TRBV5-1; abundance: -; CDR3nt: TGCGCCAGCAGCCCCGGGGGGTCAGGGAATCAGCCCCAGCATTTT; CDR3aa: CASSPGGSGNQPQHF
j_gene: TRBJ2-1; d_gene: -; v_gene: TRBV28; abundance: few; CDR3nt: TGTGCCAGCAGCCTCCTAGCTGCGGAGAATGAGCAGTTCTTC; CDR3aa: CASSLLAAENEQFF
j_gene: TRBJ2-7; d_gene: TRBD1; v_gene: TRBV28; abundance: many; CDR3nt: TGTGCCAGCAGCTCCACCCCGGGACAGGGAACCTACGAGCAGTACTTC; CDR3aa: CASSSTPGQGTYEQYF
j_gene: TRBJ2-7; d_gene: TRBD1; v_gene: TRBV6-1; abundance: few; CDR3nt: TGTGCCACCCAGGAAACCAGGGGGTTCGAGCAGTACTTC; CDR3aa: CATQETRGFEQYF
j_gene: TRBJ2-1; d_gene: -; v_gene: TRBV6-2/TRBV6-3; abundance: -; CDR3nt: TGTGCCAGCAGTGGGGCCCCCTACAATGAGCAGTTCTTC; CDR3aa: CASSGAPYNEQFF